These T cell receptor beta chains were read from a single sample in a study of blood T cell repertoires in COVID-19. Method: immunoSEQ multiplex PCR; TCRdb's copy keeps in-frame clones and lacks some. This sample has approximately 140,000 clones, with around 81% found just once. Sequencing was performed on peripheral blood. The receptors were sampled from a human donor with acute or convalescent COVID-19. The donor label of this sample is uncertain. The CDR3 runs from the conserved cysteine through the conserved F or W. The D gene is left open where the match is weak. Where a row states a size, it is once, few, many or the class of an expanded clone; other rows omit it.

clone_size d_call j_call v_call cdr3_nt cdr3_aa
few . TRBJ2-2 TRBV7-9 TGTGCCAGCACGTTCCGGACTACGAACACCGGGGAGCTGTTTTTT CASTFRTTNTGELFF
. . TRBJ2-5 TRBV27 TGTGCCAGCAGTGGCGGGGAGACCCAGTACTTC CASSGGETQYF
. . TRBJ1-5 TRBV15 TGTGCCACCAGCAGAGCCCCCTTTGTGTGGGAGGGAAGGGAAGGTCAGCCCCAGCATTTT CATSRAPFVWEGREGQPQHF
. TRBD1 TRBJ1-1 TRBV7-9 TGTGCCAGCAGATCCGGACAGGGGAACACTGAAGCTTTCTTT CASRSGQGNTEAFF
. . TRBJ1-3 TRBV18 TGTGCCAGCTCACCGTATGTCCCCGAGAGCTCTGGAAACACCATATATTTT CASSPYVPESSGNTIYF
. TRBD1 TRBJ2-5 TRBV6-5 TGTGCCAGCAGGGGGACAGGGGGTCGAGAGACCCAGTACTTC CASRGTGGRETQYF
. . TRBJ1-1 TRBV29-1 TGCAGCGTCGCTAGACCCCTGGACACTGAAGCTTTCTTT CSVARPLDTEAFF
few . TRBJ2-3 TRBV11-2 TGTGCCAGCAGCGGGCCGGGGGATACGCAGTATTTT CASSGPGDTQYF
. TRBD2 TRBJ2-2 TRBV7-3 TGTGCCAGCAGCTTAACAGGGCTAGCGGGGAATTACGCCGGGGAGCTGTTTTTT CASSLTGLAGNYAGELFF
. . TRBJ2-2 TRBV7-8 TGTGCCAGCAGCCCGTATATTAACACCGGGGAGCTGTTTTTT CASSPYINTGELFF
. TRBD2 TRBJ2-4 TRBV27 TGTGCCAGCAGCCTGACAGGAGCACTAGCGGGGTTAGGGATTCAGTACTTC CASSLTGALAGLGIQYF
. TRBD1 TRBJ1-1 TRBV6-1 TGTGCCAGCAGTGAAAGGACAGGTCCCCATAGGGCTGAAGCTTTCTTT CASSERTGPHRAEAFF
. . TRBJ1-6 TRBV11-2 TGTGCCAGCAGCTATGTAGACAGGACGAATTCACCCCTCCACTTT CASSYVDRTNSPLHF
. TRBD2 TRBJ2-7 TRBV4-1 TGCGCCAGCAGCTTTCGGGGGGAGTACGAGCAGTACTTC CASSFRGEYEQYF
. TRBD1 TRBJ1-2 TRBV2 TGTGCCAGCAGATTTGGACAGGGGGCCTATGGCTACACCTTC CASRFGQGAYGYTF
. . TRBJ1-6 TRBV30 TGTGCCTGGAGACAAAAGTATAATTCACCCCTCCACTTT CAWRQKYNSPLHF
. TRBD2 TRBJ2-3 TRBV7-3 TGTGCCAGCAGCTTAAAGGGGGGGCCTAGCGGGTGGAATACGCAGTATTTT CASSLKGGPSGWNTQYF
. . TRBJ1-5 TRBV12-5 TGTGCTAGTGGTCCCCAGGGAATCAGTCAGCCCCAGCATTTT CASGPQGISQPQHF
. . TRBJ1-1 TRBV19 TGTGCCAGTAGTATAGGTCGACAGGTGAACACTGAAGCTTTCTTT CASSIGRQVNTEAFF
few . TRBJ1-1 TRBV19 TGTGCCAGTAGTATTTTCGGGGGAACTGAAGCTTTCTTT CASSIFGGTEAFF
. TRBD1 TRBJ1-4 TRBV5-1 TGCGCCAGCAGCCGACAGGGTGCAACTAATGAAAAACTGTTTTTT CASSRQGATNEKLFF
few . TRBJ1-1 TRBV5-1 TGCGCCAGCAGCTTGTTAGGGGCCCTAGGAAACACTGAAGCTTTCTTT CASSLLGALGNTEAFF